This T cell receptor (beta chain) was documented in a study of T-cell memory formation after mild COVID-19. Study details: Largely donor-specific sequence clusters came from a couple of donors. Findings of the study overall: The main location of contracting CD4+ clones was CM and EM, and that of contracting CD8+ clones was EMRA.

Note on this clonotype: What it binds is not known.

In TCRdb, the 5' RACE reads were re-called with MiXCR into one record per CDR3 protein. Of roughly 150,000 distinct CDR3 sequences in the sample, roughly 15% were seen once. Input material: PBMCs or a T cell subset sorted from them (not recorded which). The sequence came from an adult woman who had mild COVID-19 (a few samples of this study predate the infection). Cell type and time point are not known.

CDR3 nucleotide sequence: TGCAGCGTTGCCAGGGGGATCGATGGCTACACCTTC. Protein product: CSVARGIDGYTF. The chain is built from TRBV29-1 and TRBJ1-2; 7 bases align to TRBD1. Germline V gene data show CDR1 as SQVTM and CDR2 as ANQGSEA. The length of the CDR3 is 12 residues. V shed 4 bases and J 6 bases; nucleotides not matched to a gene: 5.